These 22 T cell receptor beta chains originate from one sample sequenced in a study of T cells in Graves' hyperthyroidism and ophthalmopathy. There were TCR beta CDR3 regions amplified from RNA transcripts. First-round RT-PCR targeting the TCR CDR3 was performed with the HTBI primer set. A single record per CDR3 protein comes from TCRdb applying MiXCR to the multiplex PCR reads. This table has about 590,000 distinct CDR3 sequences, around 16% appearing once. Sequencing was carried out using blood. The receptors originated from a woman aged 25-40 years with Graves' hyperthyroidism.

This CDR3 reads CASSLDIDREQFF. CDR3 DNA sequence: TGTGCCAGCAGCTTAGATATCGATCGGGAGCAGTTCTTC. The chain has TRBV7-2 and TRBJ2-1; D is undetermined. Germline values: CDR1 SGHTA, CDR2 FQGNSA. There are 13 residues in the CDR3. The V end was cut by 1 base, the J end by 10 bases, with 11 bases between. The full variable domain, with the rest looked up from reference TRBV7-2 and TRBJ2-1, is GAGVSQSPSNKVTEKGKDVELRCDPISGHTALYWYRQSLGQGLEFLIYFQGNSAPDKSGLPSDRFSAERTGGSVSTLTIQRTQQEDSAVYLCASSLDIDREQFFGPGTRLTVL.

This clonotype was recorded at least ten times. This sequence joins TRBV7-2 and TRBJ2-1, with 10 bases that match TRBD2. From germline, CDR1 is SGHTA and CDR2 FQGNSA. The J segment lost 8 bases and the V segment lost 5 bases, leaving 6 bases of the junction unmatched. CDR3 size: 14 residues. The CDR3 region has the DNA TGTGCCAGCAGCGCTAGCGGGAGTATGTATGAGCAGTTCTTC. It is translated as CASSASGSMYEQFF.

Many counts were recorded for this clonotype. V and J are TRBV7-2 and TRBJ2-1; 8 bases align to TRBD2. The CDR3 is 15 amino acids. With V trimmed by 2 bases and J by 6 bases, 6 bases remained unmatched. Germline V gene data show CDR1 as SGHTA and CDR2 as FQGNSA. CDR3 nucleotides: TGTGCCAGCAGCTTAAGCCAGCGGGAGATCAATGAGCAGTTCTTC. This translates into CASSLSQREINEQFF.

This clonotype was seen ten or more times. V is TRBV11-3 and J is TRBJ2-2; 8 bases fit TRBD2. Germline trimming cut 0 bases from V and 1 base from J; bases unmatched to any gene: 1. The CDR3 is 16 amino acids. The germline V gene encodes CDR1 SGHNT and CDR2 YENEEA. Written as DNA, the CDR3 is TGTGCCAGCAGCTTAGAACGGGAGGGGAACACCGGGGAGCTGTTTTTT. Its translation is CASSLEREGNTGELFF.

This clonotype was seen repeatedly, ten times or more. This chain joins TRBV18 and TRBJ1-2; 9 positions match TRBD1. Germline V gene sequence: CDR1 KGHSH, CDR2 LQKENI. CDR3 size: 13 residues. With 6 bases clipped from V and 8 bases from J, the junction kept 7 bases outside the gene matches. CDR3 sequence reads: CASSQQGANGYTF. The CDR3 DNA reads TGTGCCAGCTCTCAACAGGGGGCGAACGGCTACACCTTC.

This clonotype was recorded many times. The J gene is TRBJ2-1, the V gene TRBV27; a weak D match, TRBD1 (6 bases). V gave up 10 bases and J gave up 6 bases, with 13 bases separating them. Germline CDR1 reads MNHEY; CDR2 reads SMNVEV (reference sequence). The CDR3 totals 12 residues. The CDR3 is CATGRGGNEQFF. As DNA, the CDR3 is TGTGCCACCGGAAGAGGGGGCAATGAGCAGTTCTTC.

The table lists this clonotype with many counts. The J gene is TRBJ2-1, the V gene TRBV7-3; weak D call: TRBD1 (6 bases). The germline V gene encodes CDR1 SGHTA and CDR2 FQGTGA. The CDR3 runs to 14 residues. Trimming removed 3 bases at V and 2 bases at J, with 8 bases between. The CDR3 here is CASSLRGTYNEQFF. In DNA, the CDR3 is TGTGCCAGCAGCTTGAGGGGGACCTACAATGAGCAGTTCTTC.

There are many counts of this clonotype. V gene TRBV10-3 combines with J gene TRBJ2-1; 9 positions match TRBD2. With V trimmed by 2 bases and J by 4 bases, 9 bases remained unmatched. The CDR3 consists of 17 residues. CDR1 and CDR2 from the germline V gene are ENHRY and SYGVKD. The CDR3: CAISEAASGKLYNEQFF. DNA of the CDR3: TGTGCCATCAGTGAGGCGGCTAGCGGGAAATTATACAATGAGCAGTTCTTC.

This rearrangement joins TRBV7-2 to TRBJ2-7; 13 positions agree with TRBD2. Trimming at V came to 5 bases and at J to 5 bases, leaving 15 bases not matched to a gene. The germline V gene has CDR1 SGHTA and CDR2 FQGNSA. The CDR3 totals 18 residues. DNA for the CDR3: TGTGCCAGCAGCCGGACTAGCGGGAGTATACGGTGGATCCACGAGCAGTACTTC. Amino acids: CASSRTSGSIRWIHEQYF.

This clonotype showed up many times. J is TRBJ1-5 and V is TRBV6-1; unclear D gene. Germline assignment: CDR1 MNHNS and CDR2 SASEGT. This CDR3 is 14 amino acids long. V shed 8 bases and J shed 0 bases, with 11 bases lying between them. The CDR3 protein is CASLNSLSNQPQHF. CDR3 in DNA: TGTGCCAGCCTTAACAGCCTTAGCAATCAGCCCCAGCATTTT.

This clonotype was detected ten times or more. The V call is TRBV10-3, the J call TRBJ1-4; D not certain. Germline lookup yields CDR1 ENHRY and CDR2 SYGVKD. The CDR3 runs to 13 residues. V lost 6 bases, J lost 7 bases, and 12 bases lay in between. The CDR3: CAISEEDGEKLFF. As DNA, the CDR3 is TGTGCCATCAGCGAGGAGGACGGTGAAAAACTGTTTTTT.

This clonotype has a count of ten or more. CDR3 bases: TGTGCCAGCAGCGCTCCCTCTCCACGGCCAAACACTGAAGCTTTCTTT. The encoded protein is CASSAPSPRPNTEAFF. The chain uses TRBV13 and TRBJ1-1; D is uncertain. The CDR3 length is 16 residues. V was trimmed by 5 bases and J by 2 bases, leaving 18 bases between them. Germline V gene sequence: CDR1 PRHDT, CDR2 FYEKMQ (reference sequence). The complete variable domain, with remaining parts taken from reference TRBV13 and TRBJ1-1, reads AAGVIQSPRHLIKEKRETATLKCYPIPRHDTVYWYQQGPGQDPQFLISFYEKMQSDKGSIPDRFSAQQFSDYHSELNMSSLELGDSALYFCASSAPSPRPNTEAFFGQGTRLTVV.

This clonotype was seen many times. The CDR3 DNA follows: TGTGCCAGCAGCCCTTGGACAGGGCGCGAGCAGTACTTC. It translates to CASSPWTGREQYF. The chain recombines TRBV7-9 with TRBJ2-7, with 8 positions matching TRBD1. CDR1 and CDR2 from the germline V gene are SEHNR and FQNEAQ (reference sequence). This CDR3 has 13 residues. V lost 5 bases and J lost 6; bases outside the gene matches: 6.

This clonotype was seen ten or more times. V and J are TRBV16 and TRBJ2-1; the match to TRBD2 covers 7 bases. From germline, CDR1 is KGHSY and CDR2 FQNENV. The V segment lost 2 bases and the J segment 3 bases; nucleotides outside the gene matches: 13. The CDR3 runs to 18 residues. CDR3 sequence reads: CASSQMGVRGELYNEQFF. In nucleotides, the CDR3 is TGTGCCAGCAGCCAAATGGGGGTCCGGGGGGAGCTCTACAATGAGCAGTTCTTC.

CDR3 region: CSARVGTTYEQYF. DNA for the CDR3: TGCAGTGCTAGAGTCGGGACAACCTACGAGCAGTACTTC. The V and J genes are TRBV20-1 and TRBJ2-7; a weak D match, TRBD1 (6 bases). Trimming left V 1 base short and J 2 bases short, with 9 bases between. The germline V gene encodes CDR1 DFQATT and CDR2 SNEGSKA (reference sequence). This CDR3 is built from 13 residues.

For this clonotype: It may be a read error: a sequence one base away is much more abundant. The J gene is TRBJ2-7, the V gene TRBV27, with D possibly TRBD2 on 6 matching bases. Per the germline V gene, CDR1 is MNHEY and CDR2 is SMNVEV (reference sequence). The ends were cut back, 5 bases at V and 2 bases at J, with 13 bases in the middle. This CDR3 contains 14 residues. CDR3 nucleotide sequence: TGTGCCAGCAGTAAACTATCGGGGGCCTACGAGCAGTACTTC. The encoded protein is CASSKLSGAYEQYF.

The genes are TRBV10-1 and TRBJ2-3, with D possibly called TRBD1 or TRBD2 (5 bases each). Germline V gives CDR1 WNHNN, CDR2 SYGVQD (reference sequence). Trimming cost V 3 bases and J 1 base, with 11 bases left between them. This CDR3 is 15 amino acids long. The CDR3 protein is CASSDDRGRTDTQYF. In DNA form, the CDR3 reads TGCGCCAGCAGTGACGATCGGGGACGCACAGATACGCAGTATTTT.

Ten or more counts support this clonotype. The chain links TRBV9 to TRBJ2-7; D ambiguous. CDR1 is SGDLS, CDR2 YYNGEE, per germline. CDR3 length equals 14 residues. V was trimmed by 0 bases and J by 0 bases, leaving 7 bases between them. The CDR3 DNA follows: TGTGCCAGCAGCGTAGAAGGAGACTCCTACGAGCAGTACTTC. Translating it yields CASSVEGDSYEQYF.

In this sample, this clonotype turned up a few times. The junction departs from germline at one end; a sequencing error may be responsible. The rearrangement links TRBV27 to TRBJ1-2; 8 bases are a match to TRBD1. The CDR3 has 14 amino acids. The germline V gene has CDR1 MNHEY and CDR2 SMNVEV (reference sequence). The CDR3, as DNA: TGTGCCAGCAGTGTATCAGGGGGCGGCGGTGGCTACACCTTC. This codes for CASSVSGGGGGYTF.

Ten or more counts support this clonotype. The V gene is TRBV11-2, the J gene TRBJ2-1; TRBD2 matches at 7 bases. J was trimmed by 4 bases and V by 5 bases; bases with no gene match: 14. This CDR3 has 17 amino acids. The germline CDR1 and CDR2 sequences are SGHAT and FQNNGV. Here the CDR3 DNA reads TGTGCCAGCAGCCATAGAAAAACGGCGGGAGCGTACAATGAGCAGTTCTTC. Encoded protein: CASSHRKTAGAYNEQFF.

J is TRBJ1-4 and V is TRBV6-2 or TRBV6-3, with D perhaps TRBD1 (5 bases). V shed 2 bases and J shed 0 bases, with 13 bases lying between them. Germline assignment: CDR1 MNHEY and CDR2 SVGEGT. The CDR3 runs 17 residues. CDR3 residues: CASSYLGQDATNEKLFF. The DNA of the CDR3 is TGTGCCAGCAGTTACCTTGGACAAGATGCAACTAATGAAAAACTGTTTTTT.

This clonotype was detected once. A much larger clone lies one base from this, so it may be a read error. The CDR3 spells CASSPTSVWPSKDERFF. The CDR3 DNA reads TGTGCCAGCTCACCGACTAGCGTTTGGCCCTCCAAAGATGAGCGGTTCTTC. V gene TRBV18 combines with J gene TRBJ2-1; 8 bases map to TRBD2. This CDR3 region has 17 residues. Germline loops: CDR1 KGHSH, CDR2 LQKENI.